Detailed here is one TCR beta chain. Its target is not known. One end of the junction is discordant with germline, which a read error may explain. TCRdb's copy holds only in-frame clones and misses some; the assay was immunoSEQ multiplex PCR. Here the sample spans roughly 56,000 clones, over 70% being singletons. Time point reported: week 47, end of study. It was 300 ug of mutant IDH1 20-mer peptide that made up each vaccine dose, given with topical imiquimod. The CDR3 is 10 amino acids. Germline CDR1 reads DFQATT; CDR2 reads SNEGSKA (reference sequence). This entry belongs to a study of a mutant IDH1 vaccine in newly diagnosed glioma.

This receptor was identified in a man aged 50-59 years with glioma. This chain connects TRBV20-1 to TRBJ2-1; the match to TRBD2 covers 9 bases. Sequencing used PBMCs, obtained from a glioma patient whose treatment included an IDH1 peptide vaccine. The CDR3 DNA is TGTGCGGGGGGGAGGAATGAGCAGTTCTTC. Its translation: CAGGRNEQFF.